These 21 T cell receptor beta chains came from one sample sequenced in a study of blood T cell repertoires in COVID-19. Sequencing used immunoSEQ multiplex PCR; TCRdb keeps in-frame clones, though not all of them. Of some 150,000 clones listed, around nine tenths were seen once; the top ten hold 8% to 11%. The sequenced material came from peripheral blood. These receptors were obtained from a man over 45 with active or convalescent COVID-19.

As regards this clone: The germline gene is not matched at one end of the junction; a read error may be the cause. This chain links TRBV7-7 with TRBJ2-2, with D possibly being TRBD1 (6 bases). Per germline, CDR1 SSHAT and CDR2 FNYEAQ (reference sequence). The CDR3 has 13 amino acids. Written as DNA, the CDR3 is TGTGCTAGCAGCCTCACAGGGCGGGGGGAGCTGTTTTTT. Amino acids: CASSLTGRGELFF. The whole variable domain, filled in from reference TRBV7-7 and TRBJ2-2, reads GAGVSQSPRYKVTKRGQDVTLRCDPISSHATLYWYQQALGQGPEFLTYFNYEAQPDKSGLPSDRFSAERPEGSISTLTIQRTEQRDSAMYRCASSLTGRGELFFGEGSRLTVL.

Remarks on this clone: Within the sample, other DNA sequences also encode this same CDR3. This chain uses TRBV28 with TRBJ1-6, with 10 bases fitting TRBD1. With 5 bases clipped from V and 7 bases from J, the junction kept 5 bases outside the gene matches. Germline lookup yields CDR1 MDHEN and CDR2 SYDVKM. The CDR3 extends over 15 amino acids. This CDR3 reads CASSPTTGGNSPLHF. The CDR3 nucleotides are TGTGCCAGCAGTCCGACGACAGGGGGCAATTCACCCCTCCACTTT.

This chain uses TRBV6-5 with TRBJ1-1; D possibly corresponds to TRBD1 (5 bases). In germline, CDR1 is MNHEY, CDR2 SVGAGI. V dropped 1 base and J dropped 9 bases, with 15 bases sitting between them. The CDR3 is 14 amino acids. CDR3 in DNA: TGTGCCAGCAGTTACTATCGGGCAGGGTCACAAGCTTTCTTT. It translates to CASSYYRAGSQAFF.

CDR3: CASSNSGRPDTQYF. CDR3 nucleotide sequence: TGCGCCAGCAGTAACAGCGGGAGGCCAGATACGCAGTATTTT. This chain joins TRBV10-2 and TRBJ2-3; 9 positions agree with TRBD2. Unmatched junction bases numbered 4, after V lost 5 bases and J lost 4 bases. Germline assignment: CDR1 WSHSY and CDR2 SAAADI. This CDR3 comprises 14 residues.

The DNA of the CDR3 is TGTGCCAGCAGGACAGGGCCCGTTGATGGGACCCTCCACTTT. Its protein is CASRTGPVDGTLHF. The genes are TRBV6-5 and TRBJ1-6, with 7 bases aligning to TRBD1. Germline V gives CDR1 MNHEY, CDR2 SVGAGI. Germline trimming cut 6 bases from V and 14 bases from J; bases unmatched to any gene: 13. CDR3 length equals 14 residues.

The chain uses TRBV28 and TRBJ1-1; 10 bases line up with TRBD1. V lost 0 bases, J lost 5 bases, and 3 bases stayed unmatched. The CDR3 has 15 amino acids. The germline V gene encodes CDR1 MDHEN and CDR2 SYDVKM. The DNA for the CDR3 is TGTGCCAGCAGTTTATGGGACAGGGGGTATACTGAAGCTTTCTTT. Translating gives CASSLWDRGYTEAFF.

The rearrangement uses TRBV19 and TRBJ1-1, with 9 bases fitting TRBD1. V was pared by 4 bases and J by 0 bases, with 0 bases of the junction left unmatched. The CDR3 contains 14 residues. The germline V gene has CDR1 LNHDA and CDR2 SQIVND (reference sequence). The CDR3 region has the DNA TGTGCCAGTAGTAGGGACAGGGTGAACACTGAAGCTTTCTTT. Translated, it gives CASSRDRVNTEAFF.

The V gene is TRBV28, the J gene TRBJ1-6, with D unresolved. Deletions cut 3 bases from V and 10 bases from J, with 10 bases between. The CDR3 extends over 13 amino acids. Germline V gene data show CDR1 as MDHEN and CDR2 as SYDVKM. The CDR3 loop is CASSFGGTSPLHF. The CDR3 DNA sequence: TGTGCCAGCAGTTTCGGCGGCACCTCACCCCTCCACTTT.

V and J are TRBV25-1 and TRBJ1-1; TRBD1 might be the D (6 bases). CDR1 and CDR2 from the germline V gene are MGHDK and SYGVNS. Trimming pared 3 bases from V and 6 bases from J, leaving 20 bases between. CDR3 length equals 16 residues. CDR3 nucleotides: TGTGCCAGCAGTGATCTCCGACACGGTTCAGGGGCTGAAGCTTTCTTT. Its protein product is CASSDLRHGSGAEAFF.

The chain combines TRBV6-5 with TRBJ1-1; 9 nucleotides align to TRBD1. Looked up from germline, CDR1 is MNHEY and CDR2 is SVGAGI. Trimming cost V 6 bases and J 4 bases; bases outside gene matches: 6. The CDR3 has 14 amino acids. The CDR3, as DNA: TGTGCCAGCAGCTGGACAGGGGATCCCACTGAAGCTTTCTTT. Translating it yields CASSWTGDPTEAFF.

The gene calls are TRBV5-6 and TRBJ1-5, with TRBD1 identical over 9 bases. V gave up 2 bases and J gave up 7 bases; unmatched junction bases: 10. This CDR3 spans 16 amino acids. Germline CDR1 and CDR2: SGHDT and YYEEEE. For the CDR3, the DNA is TGTGCCAGCAGCTTATCGGACAGGGGAGGTTGGCAGCCCCAGCATTTT. Encoded protein: CASSLSDRGGWQPQHF. Full variable domain (rest looked up from reference TRBV5-6 and TRBJ1-5): DAGVTQSPTHLIKTRGQQVTLRCSPKSGHDTVSWYQQALGQGPQFIFQYYEEEERQRGNFPDRFSGHQFPNYSSELNVNALLLGDSALYLCASSLSDRGGWQPQHFGDGTRLSIL.

This clone was recorded once. DNA for the CDR3: TGTGCCAGCAGCTTATTACGACAGCCCGGGGAGCTGTTTTTT. Its translation is CASSLLRQPGELFF. J is TRBJ2-2 and V is TRBV11-1, with D possibly matching TRBD1 (5 bases). This CDR3 is 14 amino acids long. Trimming removed 2 bases at V and 6 bases at J, with 10 bases between. Germline V gene sequence: CDR1 SGHAT, CDR2 FQDESV (reference sequence).

This chain links TRBV7-9 with TRBJ1-2; no firm D call. The V gene's germline CDR1 is SEHNR and CDR2 FQNEAQ (reference sequence). CDR3 length equals 13 residues. V shed 3 bases and J shed 2 bases, with 7 bases lying between them. CDR3 residues: CASSLGGNYGYTF. In DNA form, the CDR3 reads TGTGCCAGCAGCTTGGGAGGGAACTATGGCTACACCTTC.

In DNA form, the CDR3 reads TGTGCCAGCAGTTTTCTGGACAGGGCCACTGAAGCTTTCTTT. It encodes CASSFLDRATEAFF. This chain connects TRBV28 to TRBJ1-1; 8 bases map to TRBD1. This CDR3 has 14 amino acids. The junction had 4 bases not matched to a gene; V was cut back by 3 bases and J by 4 bases. Germline CDR1 is MDHEN and CDR2 is SYDVKM.

V is TRBV7-2 and J is TRBJ2-7; 12 bases map to TRBD1. Germline V gene data show CDR1 as SGHTA and CDR2 as FQGNSA. This CDR3 region has 16 residues. With 5 bases clipped from V and 6 bases from J, the junction kept 11 bases outside the gene matches. For the CDR3, the DNA is TGTGCCAGCAGCACCCGGACCGGGACAGGGGGCCGCGAGCAGTACTTC. This codes for CASSTRTGTGGREQYF. The whole variable domain, remainder taken from reference TRBV7-2 and TRBJ2-7, is GAGVSQSPSNKVTEKGKDVELRCDPISGHTALYWYRQSLGQGLEFLIYFQGNSAPDKSGLPSDRFSAERTGGSVSTLTIQRTQQEDSAVYLCASSTRTGTGGREQYFGPGTRLTVT.

This clone was counted a single time. V gene TRBV14 combines with J gene TRBJ2-2; TRBD2 agrees at 8 bases. Germline CDR1 is SGHDN and CDR2 is FVKESK. J gave up 6 bases and V 4 bases, and 7 bases lay outside the gene matches. The CDR3 is 15 amino acids. CDR3 in amino acids: CASSLNRGGPGELFF. The CDR3 DNA sequence: TGTGCCAGCAGCCTCAATCGGGGGGGCCCCGGGGAGCTGTTTTTT.

The rearrangement links TRBV2 to TRBJ2-7; the D is unclear. Trimming left V 6 bases short and J 3 bases short, with 6 bases between. This CDR3 has 11 amino acids. Per germline, CDR1 SNHLY and CDR2 FYNNEI. The CDR3 DNA follows: TGTGCCAGCAGAGACATCTACGAGCAGTACTTC. This encodes CASRDIYEQYF.

This clone was picked up one time. The rearrangement joins TRBV14 to TRBJ2-5; TRBD2 matches 13 bases. Germline-derived CDR1 and CDR2 are SGHDN and FVKESK. Unmatched junction bases numbered 9, after V lost 4 bases and J lost 4 bases. The CDR3 has 17 residues. This chain's CDR3 is CASSLHRGLAGTETQYF. In DNA, the CDR3 is TGTGCCAGCAGCCTCCATAGGGGACTAGCGGGAACAGAGACCCAGTACTTC.

This sequence joins TRBV5-4 and TRBJ2-2, with D possibly TRBD2 on 5 matching bases. The CDR3 consists of 13 residues. The germline CDR1 and CDR2 sequences are SGHNT and YYREEE (reference sequence). The V end was cut by 5 bases, the J end by 0 bases, with 5 bases between. The CDR3 nucleotides read TGTGCCAGCAGGGGAGCGAACACCGGGGAGCTGTTTTTT. Encoded protein: CASRGANTGELFF.

The chain combines TRBV28 with TRBJ2-7; D perhaps matches TRBD2 (5 bases). This CDR3 is 14 amino acids long. The V and J ends lost 6 bases and 2 bases respectively, with 14 bases between them. The germline CDR1 and CDR2 sequences are MDHEN and SYDVKM. The CDR3, as DNA: TGTGCCAGCAGCTACTCATCCGGGACCTACGAGCAGTACTTC. It specifies CASSYSSGTYEQYF.

In this sample, this clone turned up a few times. The rearrangement uses TRBV7-3 and TRBJ2-3; tentative D call: TRBD2 (5 bases). Germline CDR1 is SGHTA and CDR2 is FQGTGA. V lost 4 bases to trimming and J lost 0 bases, with 11 bases between them. This CDR3 spans 15 amino acids. The chain's CDR3 is CASSSGETSTDTQYF. The CDR3 DNA sequence: TGTGCCAGCAGCTCCGGGGAAACTAGCACAGATACGCAGTATTTT.